These 7 T cell receptor beta chains were all obtained from the same sample, sequenced in a study of shared clonotypes between healthy human individuals. Produced via immunoSEQ multiplex PCR; TCRdb's table is partial and in-frame only. The table shows approximately 2.5 million clones, with roughly nine tenths occurring only once. The sequenced sample consisted of naive CD4+ T cells sorted from blood. Subset meaning: CD45RA+ positively selected. These receptors were obtained from a man between 18 and 29 years old in good health.

Only one count was recorded for this clone. The chain employs TRBV10-1 and TRBJ1-1; TRBD1 is a possible D gene (6 bases). V lost 2 bases, J lost 4 bases, and 11 bases lay in between. In germline, CDR1 is WNHNN, CDR2 SYGVQD (reference sequence). This CDR3 has 14 residues. CDR3 DNA sequence: TGCGCCAGCAGTGAGAGTGCAGGGGTCACTGAAGCTTTCTTT. Amino acids: CASSESAGVTEAFF.

Comment on this clone: Additional DNA sequences in this sample encode the identical CDR3. The chain joins TRBV5-1 to TRBJ1-2; the match to TRBD1 covers 8 bases. The CDR3 contains 15 residues. Germline V CDR1 and CDR2: SGHRS, YFSETQ. V lost 0 bases to trimming and J lost 4 bases; unmatched junction nucleotides: 5. The CDR3 loop is CASSLGDRGGYGYTF. CDR3 in DNA: TGCGCCAGCAGCTTGGGAGACAGGGGAGGCTATGGCTACACCTTC.

This clone was counted once. This chain joins TRBV5-1 and TRBJ1-1; D call uncertain. The V end lost 1 base, the J end lost 0 bases, and 13 bases lay between the germline ends. The CDR3 loop spans 16 amino acids. The germline V gene has CDR1 SGHRS and CDR2 YFSETQ. The CDR3 region is CASSLSSGDLNTEAFF. The CDR3 DNA reads as TGCGCCAGCAGCTTGAGCTCTGGAGACCTGAACACTGAAGCTTTCTTT. The variable domain in full, completed from reference TRBV5-1 and TRBJ1-1, reads KAGVTQTPRYLIKTRGQQVTLSCSPISGHRSVSWYQQTPGQGLQFLFEYFSETQRNKGNFPGRFSGRQFSNSRSEMNVSTLELGDSALYLCASSLSSGDLNTEAFFGQGTRLTVV.

This CDR3 reads CASSFPGYNEQFF. Written as DNA, the CDR3 is TGTGCCAGCAGCTTTCCAGGATACAATGAGCAGTTCTTC. V gene TRBV7-6 combines with J gene TRBJ2-1, with D unclear. CDR3 length equals 13 residues. Trimming removed 3 bases from V and 4 bases from J, with 7 bases in between. The germline CDR1 and CDR2 sequences are SGHVS and FNYEAQ.

The rearrangement joins TRBV5-1 to TRBJ2-5, with D possibly TRBD1 on 6 matching bases. The CDR3 consists of 15 residues. Germline V gene lookup returns CDR1 SGHRS and CDR2 YFSETQ. V was trimmed by 4 bases and J by 5 bases, leaving 18 bases between them. DNA for the CDR3: TGCGCCAGCAGCCGGGACACCGATAGGGCGGAGACCCAGTACTTC. It encodes CASSRDTDRAETQYF.

This chain links TRBV4-3 with TRBJ2-7; 10 bases fit TRBD1. Losses at the gene ends were 0 bases for V and 5 bases for J; bases not matched to a gene: 16. The length of the CDR3 is 19 residues. Germline loops: CDR1 LGHNA, CDR2 YSLEER. Here the CDR3 reads CASSQDLPSRGQGLNEQYF. The DNA for the CDR3 is TGCGCCAGCAGCCAAGATCTCCCCTCTAGGGGACAGGGGCTAAACGAGCAGTACTTC.

The J gene is TRBJ2-5, the V gene TRBV14; 8 nucleotides align to TRBD2. The V gene end was trimmed by 1 base and the J gene end by 5 bases; junction bases not matched to a gene: 12. The CDR3 extends over 17 amino acids. Germline V lookup: CDR1 SGHDN, CDR2 FVKESK. The CDR3, as DNA: TGTGCCAGCAGCCAAGTTTCCACTAGCGGTCGTTGGGAGACCCAGTACTTC. Its protein is CASSQVSTSGRWETQYF.